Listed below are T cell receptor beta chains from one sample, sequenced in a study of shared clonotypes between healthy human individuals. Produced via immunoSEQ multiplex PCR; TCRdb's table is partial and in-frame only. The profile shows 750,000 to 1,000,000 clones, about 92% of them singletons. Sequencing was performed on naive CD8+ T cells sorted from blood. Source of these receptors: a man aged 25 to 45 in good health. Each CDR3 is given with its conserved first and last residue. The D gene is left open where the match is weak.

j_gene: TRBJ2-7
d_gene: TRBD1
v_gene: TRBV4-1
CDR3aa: CASSQGSGQVLSYEQYF

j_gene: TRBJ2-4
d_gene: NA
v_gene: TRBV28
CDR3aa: CASSSVANLAKNIQYF

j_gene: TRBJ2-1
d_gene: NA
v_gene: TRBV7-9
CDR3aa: CASSRTEQFF

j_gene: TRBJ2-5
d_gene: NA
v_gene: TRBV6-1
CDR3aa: CASRYSGSQETQYF

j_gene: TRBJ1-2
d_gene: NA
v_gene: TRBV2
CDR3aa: CASREQDLVRHGYTF

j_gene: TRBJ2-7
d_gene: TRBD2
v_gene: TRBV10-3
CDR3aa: CAISESAGGPLGPYEQYF

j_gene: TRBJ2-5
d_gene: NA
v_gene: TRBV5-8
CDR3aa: CASSSSLVAAGETQYF

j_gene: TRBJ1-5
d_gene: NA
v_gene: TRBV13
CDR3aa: CASSLGGAFSNQPQHF

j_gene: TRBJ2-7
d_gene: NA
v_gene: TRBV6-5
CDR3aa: CASSQGQIVPYEQYF

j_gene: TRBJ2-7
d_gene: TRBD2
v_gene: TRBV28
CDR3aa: CASSFTGRGEQYF

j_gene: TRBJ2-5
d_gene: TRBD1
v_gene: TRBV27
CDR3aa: CASRQLGTGVEETQYF

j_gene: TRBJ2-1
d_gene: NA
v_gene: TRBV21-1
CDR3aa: CASSKGRQDNNEQFF

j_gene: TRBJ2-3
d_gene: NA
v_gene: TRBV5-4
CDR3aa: CASRGEADTQYF

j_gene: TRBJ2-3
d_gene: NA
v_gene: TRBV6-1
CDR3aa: CASSPTDNGPQYF

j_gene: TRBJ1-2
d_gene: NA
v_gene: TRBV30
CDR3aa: CAWSEGNYGYTF

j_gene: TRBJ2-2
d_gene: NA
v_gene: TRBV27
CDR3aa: CASTSKWNTGELFF

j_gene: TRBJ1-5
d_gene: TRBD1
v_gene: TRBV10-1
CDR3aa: CASSEGGGGQPQHF

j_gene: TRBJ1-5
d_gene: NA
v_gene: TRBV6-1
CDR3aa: CASGRGGMNQPQHF

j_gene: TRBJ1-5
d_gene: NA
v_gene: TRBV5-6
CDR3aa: CASSLFQGQPQHF

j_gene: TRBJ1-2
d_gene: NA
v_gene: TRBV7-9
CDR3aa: CASSRPREDGYTF

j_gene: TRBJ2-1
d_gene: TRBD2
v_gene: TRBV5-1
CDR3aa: CASSFYSAAGGPIYEQFF

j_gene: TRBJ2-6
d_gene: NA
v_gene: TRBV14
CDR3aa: CASSQDWVGGRSGANVLTF

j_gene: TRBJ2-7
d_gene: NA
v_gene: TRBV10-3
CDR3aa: CAISDHRGSYEQYF

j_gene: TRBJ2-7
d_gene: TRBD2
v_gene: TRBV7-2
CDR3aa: CASSLDITSGRLEQYF

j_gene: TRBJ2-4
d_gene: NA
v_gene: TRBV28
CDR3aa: CASSFQGGENIQYF

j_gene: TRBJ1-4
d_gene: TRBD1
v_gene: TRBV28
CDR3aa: CASSSILKGATNEKLFF

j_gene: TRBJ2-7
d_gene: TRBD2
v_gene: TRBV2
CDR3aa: CASSGLAGERQYF

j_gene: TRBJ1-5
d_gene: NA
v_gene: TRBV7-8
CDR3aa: CASSSTGTPGQPQHF

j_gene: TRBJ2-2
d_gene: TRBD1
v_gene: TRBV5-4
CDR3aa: CASRNSGGDTGELFF

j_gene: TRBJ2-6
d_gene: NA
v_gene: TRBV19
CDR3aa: CASSTPEGDGANVLTF

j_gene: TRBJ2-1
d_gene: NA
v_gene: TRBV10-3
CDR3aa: CVINASEQFF

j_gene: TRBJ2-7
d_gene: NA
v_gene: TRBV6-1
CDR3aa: CASSEGPRPVGGSYEQYF

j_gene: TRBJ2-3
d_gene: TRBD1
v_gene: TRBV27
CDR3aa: CASSPVTGPDTQYF

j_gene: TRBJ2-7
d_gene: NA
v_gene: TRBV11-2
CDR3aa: CASSHSGISYEQYF

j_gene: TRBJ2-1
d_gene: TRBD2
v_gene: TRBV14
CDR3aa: CASSQETAGGLYNEQFF

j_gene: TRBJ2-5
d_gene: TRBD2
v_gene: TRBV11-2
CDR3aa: CASSLGGGLAETQYF

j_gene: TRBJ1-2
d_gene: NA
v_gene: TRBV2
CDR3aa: CASRGRGYTF

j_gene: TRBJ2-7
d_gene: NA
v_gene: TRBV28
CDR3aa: CASDSNYEQYF

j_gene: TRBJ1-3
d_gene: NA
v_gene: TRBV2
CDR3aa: CASSQDSSGNTIYF

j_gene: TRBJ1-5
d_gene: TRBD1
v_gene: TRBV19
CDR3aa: CASSIASGGQPQHF

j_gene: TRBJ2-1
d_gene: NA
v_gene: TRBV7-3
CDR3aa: CASSLTGGVRRESEQFF

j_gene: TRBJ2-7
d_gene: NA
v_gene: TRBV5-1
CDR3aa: CASGEGPTYEQYF

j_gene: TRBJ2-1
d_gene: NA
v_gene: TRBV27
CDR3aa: CASGDSGGHEQFF

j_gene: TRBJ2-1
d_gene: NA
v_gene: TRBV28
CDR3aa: CASSPRERSNNEQFF

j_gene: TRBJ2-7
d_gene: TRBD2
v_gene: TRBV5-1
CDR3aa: CASSSFPSGRAEYYEQYF

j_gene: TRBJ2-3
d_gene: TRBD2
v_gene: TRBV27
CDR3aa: CASSFGLAYTDTQYF

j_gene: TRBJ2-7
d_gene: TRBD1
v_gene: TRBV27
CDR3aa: CASSRSWTGGPDEQYF

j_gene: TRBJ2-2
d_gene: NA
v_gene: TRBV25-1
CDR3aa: CASSEMWGSNTGELFF

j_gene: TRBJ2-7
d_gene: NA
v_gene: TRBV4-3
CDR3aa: CASSREQGPYEQYF

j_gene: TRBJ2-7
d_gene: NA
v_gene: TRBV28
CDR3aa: CASSPPAGISYEQYF

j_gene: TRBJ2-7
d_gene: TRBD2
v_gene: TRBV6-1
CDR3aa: CASSEEVSGSSYEQYF

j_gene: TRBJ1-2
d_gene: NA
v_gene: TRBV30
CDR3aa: CAWTTNYGYTF

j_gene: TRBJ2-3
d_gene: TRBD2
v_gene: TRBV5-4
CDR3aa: CASSAWTTGLAGGITQYF

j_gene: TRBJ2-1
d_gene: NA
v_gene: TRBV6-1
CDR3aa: CASSDPLVSEQFF

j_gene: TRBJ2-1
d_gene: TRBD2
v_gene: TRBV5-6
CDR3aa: CASSLTAGGIDEQFF